Below, 21 T cell receptor beta chains from the same sample are listed, as sequenced in a study of blood T cell repertoires in COVID-19. Sequencing was performed with immunoSEQ multiplex PCR; in TCRdb, only in-frame clones are kept and a portion is missing. The sample comprises around 140,000 clones, 84% of which are singletons, and roughly 3.7% rests with the top ten. Sequenced input: PBMCs or T cells enriched from blood (not recorded which). Source of these receptors: a man aged 45-65 years in a cohort exposed to, infected with or recovered from COVID-19 (not recorded which).

This chain links TRBV7-2 with TRBJ1-5; 7 bases line up with TRBD1. In germline, CDR1 is SGHTA, CDR2 FQGNSA. The CDR3 spans 14 residues. Germline trimming cut 2 bases from V and 8 bases from J; bases unmatched to any gene: 6. CDR3 residues: CASSLQVQGEPQHF. CDR3 DNA sequence: TGTGCCAGCAGCTTACAGGTTCAGGGGGAGCCCCAGCATTTT.

The chain employs TRBV11-2 and TRBJ2-5; 9 nucleotides align to TRBD2. CDR3 size: 16 residues. V shed 1 base, J shed 3 bases, and the junction held 6 bases outside the gene matches. CDR1 is SGHAT and CDR2 is FQNNGV in the germline V gene. The CDR3 reads CASSLGGAGGEETQYF. In nucleotides, the CDR3 is TGTGCCAGCAGCTTAGGAGGGGCGGGAGGGGAAGAGACCCAGTACTTC. Filled out from reference TRBV11-2 and TRBJ2-5, the complete variable domain reads EAGVAQSPRYKIIEKRQSVAFWCNPISGHATLYWYQQILGQGPKLLIQFQNNGVVDDSQLPKDRFSAERLKGVDSTLKIQPAKLEDSAVYLCASSLGGAGGEETQYFGPGTRLLVL.

This chain joins TRBV24-1 and TRBJ2-1; 10 bases agree with TRBD2. CDR1 and CDR2 from the germline V gene are KGHDR and SFDVKD. This CDR3 is built from 17 residues. V gave up 7 bases and J gave up 4 bases; unmatched junction bases: 12. The CDR3 nucleotides are TGTGCCACCAGCGCCCGGGAGGGACTAGCGATTTACAATGAGCAGTTCTTC. Amino acid sequence: CATSAREGLAIYNEQFF.

The J gene is TRBJ2-7, the V gene TRBV3-1 (or the pseudogene TRBV3-2); 9 nucleotides match TRBD2. The CDR3 sequence is 14 residues long. The germline V gene encodes CDR1 LGHDT and CDR2 YNNKEL (reference sequence). Unmatched junction bases numbered 5, after V lost 6 bases and J lost 2 bases. The CDR3 here is CASSKSGGTYEQYF. For the CDR3, the DNA is TGTGCCAGCAGTAAAAGCGGGGGGACCTACGAGCAGTACTTC.

The chain has TRBV6-1 and TRBJ2-5; possible D gene TRBD2, 6 bases. Germline V lookup: CDR1 MNHNS, CDR2 SASEGT. The CDR3 runs 15 residues. Trimming pared 1 base from V and 4 bases from J, leaving 13 bases between. The CDR3 DNA follows: TGTGCCAGCAGTGAAGGTGGTGGGGGAGGAGAGACCCAGTACTTC. This encodes CASSEGGGGGETQYF.

This sequence joins TRBV21-1 and TRBJ2-3; the table's D call, TRBD1, has no DNA check behind it. TRBV21-1 is annotated as a pseudogene. This CDR3 is built from 9 residues. In nucleotides, the CDR3 is TGTGCCGGCTCTGATACGCAGTATTTT. Translated: CAGSDTQYF.

V is TRBV6-4 and J is TRBJ1-2, with D hard to call. V lost 0 bases, J lost 0 bases, and 11 bases lay in between. The CDR3 extends over 16 amino acids. Germline V gives CDR1 MRHNA, CDR2 SNTAGT. CDR3 protein: CASSDSIGGPNYGYTF. For the CDR3, the DNA is TGTGCCAGCAGTGACTCGATAGGCGGCCCTAACTATGGCTACACCTTC.

The chain combines TRBV2 with TRBJ2-3; D not certain. CDR1 is SNHLY, CDR2 FYNNEI, per germline. The CDR3 covers 11 residues. V was cut by 4 bases and J by 11 bases, with 10 bases left in between. The CDR3, as DNA: TGTGCCAGCAGTGGGTCCCGCGAGCAGTATTTT. It codes for CASSGSREQYF.

The chain is built from TRBV6-5 and TRBJ2-1, with a weak D call TRBD1 (6 bases). The CDR3 is 10 amino acids. The germline V gene encodes CDR1 MNHEY and CDR2 SVGAGI. V was shortened by 10 bases and J by 12 bases, with 13 bases between the two germline ends. The CDR3 nucleotides read TGTGCCACCACAGGGCTTGGGCAGTTCTTC. It codes for CATTGLGQFF.

The DNA of the CDR3 is TGCGCCAGCAGTGAAACGTGGGTGACTGTTACCTATGGCTACACCTTC. Translating it yields CASSETWVTVTYGYTF. The rearrangement links TRBV10-2 to TRBJ1-2; D gene ambiguous. The CDR3 has 16 amino acids. With 3 bases removed from V and 4 bases from J, the gap between germline ends came to 18 bases. Germline V gene lookup returns CDR1 WSHSY and CDR2 SAAADI.

The V gene is TRBV2, the J gene TRBJ2-1; TRBD2 agrees at 10 bases. V lost 7 bases and J lost 4; bases outside the gene matches: 7. The CDR3 contains 15 residues. Germline V gene lookup returns CDR1 SNHLY and CDR2 FYNNEI. The CDR3 coding sequence is TGTGCCAGCATCGGGACTAGCGCCCGTTACAATGAGCAGTTCTTC. Protein product: CASIGTSARYNEQFF.

This clone was recorded only once. The CDR3, as DNA: TGTGCCAGCAGTGTTGACAGGGCGGCGAACACCGGGGAGCTGTTTTTT. This codes for CASSVDRAANTGELFF. The gene calls are TRBV6-4 and TRBJ2-2; 7 positions match TRBD1. The CDR3 covers 16 residues. Per germline, CDR1 MRHNA and CDR2 SNTAGT. V lost 4 bases to trimming and J lost 0 bases; unmatched junction nucleotides: 5.

This clone appeared a few times. The chain has TRBV7-8 and TRBJ2-7, with 10 bases that match TRBD2. The V gene's germline CDR1 is SGHVS and CDR2 FQNEAQ. CDR3 size: 16 residues. Trimming took 0 bases from V and 2 from J; bases not matched to a gene: 4. The CDR3 DNA reads as TGTGCCAGCAGCTTAGCCCTAGCGGGGGTTCCCTACGAGCAGTACTTC. This translates into CASSLALAGVPYEQYF.

The rearrangement links TRBV4-3 to TRBJ1-2; D is unresolved. The CDR3 runs 14 residues. Germline loops: CDR1 LGHNA, CDR2 YSLEER. V was shortened by 1 base and J by 6 bases, with 12 bases between the two germline ends. The CDR3 coding sequence is TGCGCCAGCAGCCAAGTTCCGTCCTCGGATGGCTACACCTTC. This encodes CASSQVPSSDGYTF.

The chain couples TRBV27 to TRBJ1-6; D ambiguous. V gave up 3 bases and J gave up 7 bases, with 10 bases separating them. Germline V lookup: CDR1 MNHEY, CDR2 SMNVEV (reference sequence). CDR3 size: 14 residues. CDR3 amino acids: CASSFGGSNSPLHF. CDR3 coding DNA: TGTGCCAGCAGTTTTGGAGGGTCAAATTCACCCCTCCACTTT.

The CDR3 DNA sequence: TGTGCCAGCAGACACCCTGGGGGGGACGAGCAGTACTTC. Encoded protein: CASRHPGGDEQYF. The rearrangement links TRBV6-5 to TRBJ2-7; the match to TRBD2 covers 7 bases. Per germline, CDR1 MNHEY and CDR2 SVGAGI. V shed 6 bases and J 5 bases; nucleotides not matched to a gene: 7. The CDR3 consists of 13 residues.

CDR3: CASSQASTGSSYEQYF. Here the CDR3 DNA reads TGCGCCAGCAGCCAGGCCTCGACAGGTTCCTCCTACGAGCAGTACTTC. V is TRBV4-3 and J is TRBJ2-7, with a weak D call TRBD1 (6 bases). V lost 3 bases and J 0 bases, leaving 15 bases between the germline ends. The germline gives CDR1 LGHNA, CDR2 YSLEER. The CDR3 extends over 16 amino acids.

V is TRBV7-9 and J is TRBJ2-7, with 8 bases lining up with TRBD1. The CDR3 sequence is 19 residues long. The V gene end was trimmed by 1 base and the J gene end by 7 bases; junction bases not matched to a gene: 21. The germline CDR1 and CDR2 sequences are SEHNR and FQNEAQ (reference sequence). The CDR3 sequence is CASSLGVGDRGGPGGEQYF. The CDR3 nucleotides are TGTGCCAGCAGCTTAGGCGTCGGTGACAGGGGCGGACCAGGAGGGGAGCAGTACTTC.

This clone turned up a few times. The rearrangement uses TRBV19 and TRBJ2-2; possibly TRBD1 for D (6 bases). This CDR3 has 16 residues. Deletions cut 3 bases from V and 5 bases from J, with 16 bases between. Germline values: CDR1 LNHDA, CDR2 SQIVND (reference sequence). The CDR3 spells CASSMWAGERTGELFF. The DNA for the CDR3 is TGTGCCAGTAGTATGTGGGCAGGGGAGAGGACCGGGGAGCTGTTTTTT.

The rearrangement joins TRBV7-9 to TRBJ1-1, with D possibly matching TRBD1 (5 bases). Germline CDR1 and CDR2: SEHNR and FQNEAQ (reference sequence). V lost 5 bases and J lost 8, with 12 bases in between. This CDR3 has 12 amino acids. CDR3 bases: TGTGCCAGCAGCCCAGGGACTTCAGAAGCTTTCTTT. Its protein product is CASSPGTSEAFF.

A single count supports this clone. The chain has TRBV15 and TRBJ2-5, with 8 bases that match TRBD2. V gave up 0 bases and J gave up 3 bases; unmatched junction bases: 6. Germline V lookup: CDR1 LNHNV, CDR2 YYDKDF (reference sequence). The CDR3 runs 16 residues. The CDR3 nucleotides are TGTGCCACCAGCAGAGAATCCGGTAGCGGGGAAGAGACCCAGTACTTC. Protein sequence: CATSRESGSGEETQYF.